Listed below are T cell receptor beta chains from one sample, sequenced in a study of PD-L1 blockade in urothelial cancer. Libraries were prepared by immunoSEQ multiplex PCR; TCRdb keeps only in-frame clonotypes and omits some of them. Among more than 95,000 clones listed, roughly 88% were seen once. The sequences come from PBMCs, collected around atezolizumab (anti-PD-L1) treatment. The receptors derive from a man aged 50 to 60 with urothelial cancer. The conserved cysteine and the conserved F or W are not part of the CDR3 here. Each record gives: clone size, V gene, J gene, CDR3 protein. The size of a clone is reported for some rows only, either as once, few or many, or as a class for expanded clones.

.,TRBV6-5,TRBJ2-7,ASRPGLAVTYEQY
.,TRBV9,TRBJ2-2,ASSTRQGVSTGELF
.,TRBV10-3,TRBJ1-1,AISELGLNTEAF
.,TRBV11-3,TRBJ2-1,ASSPGQGEDNEQF
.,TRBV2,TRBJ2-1,ASTGLAGYNEQF
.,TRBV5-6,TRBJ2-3,ASSVGQVGTDTQY
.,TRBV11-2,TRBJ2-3,ASSLSSDRGDTQY
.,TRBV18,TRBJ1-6,ASSPGSIRNNSPLH
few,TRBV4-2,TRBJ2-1,ASSQGASGFGGGYEQF
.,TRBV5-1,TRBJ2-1,ASSLWTSGSNEQF
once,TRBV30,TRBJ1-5,AWSVMYSNQPQH
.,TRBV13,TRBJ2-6,ASSRDRGRDSGANVLT
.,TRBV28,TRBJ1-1,ASSPRNRVPTEAF
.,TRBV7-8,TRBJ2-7,ASLSPSSYEQY
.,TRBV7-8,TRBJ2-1,ASSLPGLFIDEQF
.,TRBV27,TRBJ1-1,ASASLAEAF
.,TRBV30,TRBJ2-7,ACNSGTPSEQY
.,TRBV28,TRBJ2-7,ASSKGLAGPREQY
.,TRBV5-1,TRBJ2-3,ASSLESSDTQY
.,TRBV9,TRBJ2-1,ASSPFLSGHGNEQF
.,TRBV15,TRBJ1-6,ATSRDLPGNSPLH
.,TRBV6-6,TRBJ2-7,ASRPGGPLEQY
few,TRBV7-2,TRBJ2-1,ASSQTRSEQF
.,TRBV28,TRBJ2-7,ASRFSGTPYEQY
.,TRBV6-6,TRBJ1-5,ASGTANQPQH
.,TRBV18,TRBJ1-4,ASSPDRVKLF